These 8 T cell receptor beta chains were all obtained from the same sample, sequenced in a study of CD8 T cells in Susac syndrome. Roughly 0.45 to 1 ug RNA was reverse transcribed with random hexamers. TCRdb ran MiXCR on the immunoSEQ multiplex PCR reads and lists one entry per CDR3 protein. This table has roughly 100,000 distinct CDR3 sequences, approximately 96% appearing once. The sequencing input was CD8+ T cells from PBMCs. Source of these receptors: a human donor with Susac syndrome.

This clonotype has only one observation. DNA for the CDR3: TGTGCCAGCAGCTCCTTGGGGGCTGAAGCTTTCTTT. As protein: CASSSLGAEAFF. This chain connects TRBV11-3 to TRBJ1-1; a possible D gene is TRBD1 (5 bases). Germline-derived CDR1 and CDR2 are SGHNT and YENEEA. CDR3 size: 12 residues. Trimming took 4 bases from V and 6 from J, leaving 9 bases between them.

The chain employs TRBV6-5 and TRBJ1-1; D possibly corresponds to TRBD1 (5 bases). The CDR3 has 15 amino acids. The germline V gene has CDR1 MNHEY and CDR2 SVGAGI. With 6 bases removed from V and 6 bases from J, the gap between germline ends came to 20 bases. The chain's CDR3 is CASSLGVPGIPEAFF. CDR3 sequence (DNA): TGTGCCAGCAGCCTCGGGGTCCCAGGGATTCCTGAAGCTTTCTTT.

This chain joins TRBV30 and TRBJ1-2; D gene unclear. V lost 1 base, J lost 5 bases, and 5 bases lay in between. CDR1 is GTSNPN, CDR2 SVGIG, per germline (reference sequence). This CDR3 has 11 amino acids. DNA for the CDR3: TGTGCCTGGAGTGCTCAATATGGCTACACCTTC. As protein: CAWSAQYGYTF.

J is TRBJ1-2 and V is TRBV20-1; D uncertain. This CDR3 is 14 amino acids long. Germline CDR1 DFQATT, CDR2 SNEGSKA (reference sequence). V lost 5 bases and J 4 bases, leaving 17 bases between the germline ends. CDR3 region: CSAPDSQNLYGYTF. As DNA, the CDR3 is TGCAGTGCTCCTGATTCACAGAACCTCTATGGCTACACCTTC.

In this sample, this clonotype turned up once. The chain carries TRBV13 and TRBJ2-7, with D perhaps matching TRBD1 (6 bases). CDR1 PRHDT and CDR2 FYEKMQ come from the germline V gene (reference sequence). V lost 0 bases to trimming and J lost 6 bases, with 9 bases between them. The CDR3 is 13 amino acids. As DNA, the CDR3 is TGTGCCAGCAGCTTAGGGGACAGCGTCGAGCAGTACTTC. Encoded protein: CASSLGDSVEQYF.

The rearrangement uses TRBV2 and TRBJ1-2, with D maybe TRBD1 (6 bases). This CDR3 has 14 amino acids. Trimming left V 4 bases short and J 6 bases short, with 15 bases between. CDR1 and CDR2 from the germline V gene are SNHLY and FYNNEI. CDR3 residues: CASSASGERDGYTF. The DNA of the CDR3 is TGTGCCAGCAGTGCCTCAGGGGAGAGGGATGGCTACACCTTC.

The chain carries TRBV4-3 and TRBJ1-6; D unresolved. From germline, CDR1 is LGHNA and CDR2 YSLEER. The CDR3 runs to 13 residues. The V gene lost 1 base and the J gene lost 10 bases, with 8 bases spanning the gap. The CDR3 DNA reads TGCGCCAGCAGCCAAGCAGAATCATCACCCCTCCACTTT. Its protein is CASSQAESSPLHF.

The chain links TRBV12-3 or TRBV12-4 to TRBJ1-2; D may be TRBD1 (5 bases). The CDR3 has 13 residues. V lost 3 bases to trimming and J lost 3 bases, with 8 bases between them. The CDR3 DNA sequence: TGTGCCAGCAGTTTCGGGGGAGACTATGGCTACACCTTC. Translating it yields CASSFGGDYGYTF.